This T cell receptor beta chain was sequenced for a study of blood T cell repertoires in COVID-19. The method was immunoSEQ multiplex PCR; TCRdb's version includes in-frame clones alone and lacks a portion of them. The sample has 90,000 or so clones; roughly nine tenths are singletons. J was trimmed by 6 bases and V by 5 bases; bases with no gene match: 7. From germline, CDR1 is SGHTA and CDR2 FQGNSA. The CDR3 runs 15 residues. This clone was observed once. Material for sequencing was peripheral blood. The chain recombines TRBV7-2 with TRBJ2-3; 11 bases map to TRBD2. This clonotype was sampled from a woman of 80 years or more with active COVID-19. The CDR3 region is CASSPLAGGRDTQYF. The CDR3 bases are TGTGCCAGCAGCCCCCTAGCGGGGGGCAGGGATACGCAGTATTTT.